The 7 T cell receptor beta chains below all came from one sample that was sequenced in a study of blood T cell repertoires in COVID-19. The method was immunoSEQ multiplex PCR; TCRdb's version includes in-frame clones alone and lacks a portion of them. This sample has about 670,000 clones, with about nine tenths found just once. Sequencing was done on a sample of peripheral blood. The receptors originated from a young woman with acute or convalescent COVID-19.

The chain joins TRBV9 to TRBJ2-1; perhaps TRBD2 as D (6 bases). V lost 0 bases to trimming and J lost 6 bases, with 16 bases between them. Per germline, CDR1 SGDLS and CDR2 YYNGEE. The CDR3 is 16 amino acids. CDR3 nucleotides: TGTGCCAGCAGCGTAGGGGGACTGCCGGCCGTCAATGAGCAGTTCTTC. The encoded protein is CASSVGGLPAVNEQFF. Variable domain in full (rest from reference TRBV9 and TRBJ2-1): DSGVTQTPKHLITATGQRVTLRCSPRSGDLSVYWYQQSLDQGLQFLIQYYNGEERAKGNILERFSAQQFPDLHSELNLSSLELGDSALYFCASSVGGLPAVNEQFFGPGTRLTVL.

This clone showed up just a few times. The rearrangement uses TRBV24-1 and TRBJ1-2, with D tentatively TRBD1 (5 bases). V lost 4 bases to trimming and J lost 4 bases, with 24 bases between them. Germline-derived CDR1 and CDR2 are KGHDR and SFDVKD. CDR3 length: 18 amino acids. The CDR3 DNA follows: TGTGCCACCAGTGAGGGGGGACGGGACGTACTTAGCGGCTATGGCTACACCTTC. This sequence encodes CATSEGGRDVLSGYGYTF.

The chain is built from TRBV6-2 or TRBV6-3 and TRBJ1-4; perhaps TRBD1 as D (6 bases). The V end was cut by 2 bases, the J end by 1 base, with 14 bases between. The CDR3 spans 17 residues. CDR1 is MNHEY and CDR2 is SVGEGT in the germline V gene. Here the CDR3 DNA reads TGTGCCAGCAGTTACGGGCAGGGGTGGGGAACTAATGAAAAACTGTTTTTT. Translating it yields CASSYGQGWGTNEKLFF.

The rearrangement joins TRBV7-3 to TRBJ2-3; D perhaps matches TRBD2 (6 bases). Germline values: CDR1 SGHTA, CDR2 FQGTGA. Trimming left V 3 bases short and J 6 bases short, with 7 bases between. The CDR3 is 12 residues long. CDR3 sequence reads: CASSFGGDTQYF. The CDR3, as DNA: TGTGCCAGCAGCTTCGGAGGGGATACGCAGTATTTT.

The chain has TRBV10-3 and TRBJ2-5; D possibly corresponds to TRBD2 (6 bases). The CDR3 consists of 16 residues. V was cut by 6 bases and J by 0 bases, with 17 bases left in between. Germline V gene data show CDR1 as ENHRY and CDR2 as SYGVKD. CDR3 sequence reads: CAIRGGNRDYQETQYF. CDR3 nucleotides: TGTGCCATCAGGGGGGGAAACCGGGACTACCAAGAGACCCAGTACTTC.

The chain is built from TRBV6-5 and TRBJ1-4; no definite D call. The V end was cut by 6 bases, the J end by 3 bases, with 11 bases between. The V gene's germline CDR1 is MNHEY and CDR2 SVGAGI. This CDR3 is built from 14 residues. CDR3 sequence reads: CASSRGSPNEKLFF. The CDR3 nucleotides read TGTGCCAGCAGCCGAGGTTCCCCTAATGAAAAACTGTTTTTT.

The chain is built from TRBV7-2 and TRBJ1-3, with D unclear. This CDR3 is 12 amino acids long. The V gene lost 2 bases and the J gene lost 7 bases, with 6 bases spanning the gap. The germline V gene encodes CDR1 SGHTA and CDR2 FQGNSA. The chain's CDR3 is CASSLRENTIYF. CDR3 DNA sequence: TGTGCCAGCAGCTTACGTGAGAACACCATATATTTT.